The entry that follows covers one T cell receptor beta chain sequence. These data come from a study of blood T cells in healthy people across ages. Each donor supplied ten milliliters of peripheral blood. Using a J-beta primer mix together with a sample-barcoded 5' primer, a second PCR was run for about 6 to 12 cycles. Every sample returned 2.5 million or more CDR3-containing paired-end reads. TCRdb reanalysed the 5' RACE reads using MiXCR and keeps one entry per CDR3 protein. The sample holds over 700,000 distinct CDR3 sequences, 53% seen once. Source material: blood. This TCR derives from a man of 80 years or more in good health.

As DNA, the CDR3 is TGTGCCAGCAGTTTGGGTCAGGGTCTTACGGGCAGGCAGTACTTC. Translated: CASSLGQGLTGRQYF. V is TRBV12-3 or TRBV12-4 and J is TRBJ2-1; perhaps TRBD1 as D (5 bases). The J call may be in error: the DNA end matches TRBJ2-7 better. CDR3 length: 15 residues.